These 19 T cell receptor beta chains originate from one sample sequenced in a study of human T cells and chemical hapten exposure. Time point described: pre-sensitization, week 0. Treatment in this sample: therapeutic diphenylcyclopropenone sensitization with weekly scalp DPC. TCRdb reprocessed the RACE reads via MiXCR and lists one record per CDR3 protein. This table holds 200,000 to 300,000 distinct CDR3 sequences, about 9% found once. The sequencing here drew on whole blood, taken in connection with sensitization to the hapten diphenylcyclopropenone (DPC). These receptors all come from a woman between 35 and 50 years old with alopecia areata. Some clones in this sample may be carry-over from other donors' samples.

CDR3 sequence: CASSYSGLAGRRETQYF. The CDR3 region has the DNA TGTGCCAGCAGTTACTCGGGACTAGCGGGGCGGAGAGAGACCCAGTACTTC. The rearrangement links TRBV6-5 to TRBJ2-5; 13 bases fit TRBD2. The CDR3 has 17 amino acids. Germline values: CDR1 MNHEY, CDR2 SVGAGI. J was trimmed by 4 bases and V by 0 bases; bases with no gene match: 5.

This chain uses TRBV3-1 with TRBJ2-5; D remains unclear. Trimming cost V 1 base and J 6 bases, with 9 bases left between them. CDR1 and CDR2 from the germline V gene are LGHDT and YNNKEL (reference sequence). This CDR3 is 13 amino acids long. The DNA of the CDR3 is TGTGCCAGCAGCCAAGGCGCCTTGAAGACCCAGTACTTC. It encodes CASSQGALKTQYF.

The chain has TRBV20-1 and TRBJ1-1; the match to TRBD1 covers 7 bases. The germline V gene encodes CDR1 DFQATT and CDR2 SNEGSKA (reference sequence). The CDR3 is 12 residues long. The trim removed 6 bases at V and 10 bases at J, leaving 11 bases unmatched. CDR3 nucleotides: TGCAGTGCGCCACCCCAGGCAGGGGGAGCTTTCTTT. Translation gives CSAPPQAGGAFF.

V gene TRBV6-2 or TRBV6-3 combines with J gene TRBJ1-2; the D gene is possibly TRBD1 (5 bases). Trimming left V 0 bases short and J 4 bases short, with 9 bases between. The CDR3 has 14 amino acids. Per germline, CDR1 MNHEY and CDR2 SVGEGT. The CDR3 coding sequence is TGTGCCAGCAGTTACTCGACAGATGCCTATGGCTACACCTTC. This encodes CASSYSTDAYGYTF.

The chain combines TRBV20-1 with TRBJ1-2; a weak D match, TRBD1 (6 bases). V shed 3 bases and J shed 1 base, with 12 bases lying between them. Germline V lookup: CDR1 DFQATT, CDR2 SNEGSKA (reference sequence). The CDR3 loop spans 14 amino acids. The CDR3 DNA sequence: TGCAGTGCTAGTTCGGGGGGCGGTAACTATGGCTACACCTTC. Its translation: CSASSGGGNYGYTF.

V gene TRBV18 combines with J gene TRBJ1-6; the match to TRBD1 covers 7 bases. CDR3 length: 16 amino acids. V lost 2 bases, J lost 7 bases, and 8 bases stayed unmatched. Germline CDR1 and CDR2: KGHSH and LQKENI. The CDR3 is CASSPTGTAQNSPLHF. The CDR3 DNA is TGTGCCAGCTCACCAACCGGGACAGCACAAAATTCACCCCTCCACTTT. Combining the CDR3 with reference TRBV18 and TRBJ1-6 gives the whole variable domain NAGVMQNPRHLVRRRGQEARLRCSPMKGHSHVYWYRQLPEEGLKFMVYLQKENIIDESGMPKERFSAEFPKEGPSILRIQQVVRGDSAAYFCASSPTGTAQNSPLHFGNGTRLTVT.

Notes on this clonotype: This may come from a read error, since a much larger clone is one base off. V gene TRBV11-1 combines with J gene TRBJ2-1, with TRBD2 matching 7 bases. The germline V gene encodes CDR1 SGHAT and CDR2 FQDESV (reference sequence). The CDR3 contains 14 residues. Trimming removed 6 bases from V and 8 bases from J; junction bases left unmatched: 10. The CDR3 sequence is CASSELSGGYEQFF. In DNA, the CDR3 is TGTGCCAGCAGTGAGTTATCGGGAGGATATGAGCAGTTCTTC.

This clonotype has a handful of counts. The chain is built from TRBV5-6 and TRBJ1-6, with 9 bases matching TRBD1. The CDR3 is 14 amino acids. Germline CDR1 SGHDT, CDR2 YYEEEE. V was clipped by 5 bases and J by 10 bases; unmatched bases: 7. The CDR3 reads CASSYRGLKSPLHF. CDR3 nucleotide sequence: TGTGCCAGCAGTTACAGGGGGCTGAAGTCACCCCTCCACTTT.

This clonotype came up a few times. The chain carries TRBV10-3 and TRBJ2-7; D is unclear. The CDR3 runs 12 residues. The V gene lost 8 bases and the J gene lost 4 bases, with 12 bases spanning the gap. Germline assignment: CDR1 ENHRY and CDR2 SYGVKD. CDR3 DNA sequence: TGTGCCATCGCTTCGAGCTTTTACGAGCAGTACTTC. Its translation: CAIASSFYEQYF.

This clonotype has more than one count but fewer than ten. Written as DNA, the CDR3 is TGTGCCAGCAGTAAGGGGTCTGGGGACACTGAAGCTTTCTTT. Translating it yields CASSKGSGDTEAFF. The J gene is TRBJ1-1, the V gene TRBV12-3 or TRBV12-4, with a weak D call TRBD1 (5 bases). Trimming pared 5 bases from V and 3 bases from J, leaving 13 bases between. CDR3 length equals 14 residues.

The rearrangement links TRBV7-2 to TRBJ2-5; D ambiguous. The CDR3 has 13 residues. The germline gives CDR1 SGHTA, CDR2 FQGNSA. The germline V and J ends were trimmed by 1 base and 5 bases, with 8 bases remaining between them. As DNA, the CDR3 is TGTGCCAGCAGCTTAGGACAAATGGAGACCCAGTACTTC. Translating it yields CASSLGQMETQYF.

The sample holds a few counts of this clonotype. The chain links TRBV28 to TRBJ2-7; TRBD1 aligns across 7 bases. The CDR3 sequence is 15 residues long. V gave up 5 bases and J gave up 3 bases; unmatched junction bases: 10. Germline V gives CDR1 MDHEN, CDR2 SYDVKM. The CDR3 DNA reads as TGTGCCAGCAGTGCAGGGGGAACAGCCGTCTACGAGCAGTACTTC. Translated: CASSAGGTAVYEQYF.

At least ten counts were recorded for this clonotype. The V and J genes are TRBV29-1 and TRBJ2-6; 7 positions match TRBD1. The CDR3 length is 14 residues. The germline V gene has CDR1 SQVTM and CDR2 ANQGSEA. Trimming cost V 6 bases and J 2 bases; bases outside gene matches: 4. The CDR3 bases are TGCAGCGTAGTCCAGGGGGCTGGGGCCAACGTCCTGACTTTC. Translating it yields CSVVQGAGANVLTF.

This chain connects TRBV7-2 to TRBJ2-3, with TRBD2 matching 16 bases. Germline-derived CDR1 and CDR2 are SGHTA and FQGNSA. Germline trimming cut 5 bases from V and 5 bases from J; bases unmatched to any gene: 22. The CDR3 consists of 22 residues. The chain's CDR3 is CASSLRGFPGLAGGPEGDTQYF. CDR3 bases: TGTGCCAGCAGCCTTAGGGGCTTTCCGGGACTAGCGGGAGGGCCGGAAGGAGATACGCAGTATTTT.

The chain couples TRBV7-2 to TRBJ2-2; 9 bases line up with TRBD2. Germline V CDR1 and CDR2: SGHTA, FQGNSA. The CDR3 contains 15 residues. The V segment lost 0 bases and the J segment 6 bases; nucleotides outside the gene matches: 2. CDR3 amino acids: CASSLAGTSSGELFF. DNA for the CDR3: TGTGCCAGCAGCTTAGCGGGGACTAGCTCCGGGGAGCTGTTTTTT. The full variable domain, rest sourced from reference TRBV7-2 and TRBJ2-2, is GAGVSQSPSNKVTEKGKDVELRCDPISGHTALYWYRQSLGQGLEFLIYFQGNSAPDKSGLPSDRFSAERTGGSVSTLTIQRTQQEDSAVYLCASSLAGTSSGELFFGEGSRLTVL.

The V and J genes are TRBV5-1 and TRBJ2-5; TRBD1 aligns across 9 bases. V lost 0 bases to trimming and J lost 4 bases; unmatched junction nucleotides: 4. The germline V gene has CDR1 SGHRS and CDR2 YFSETQ. The CDR3 runs 15 residues. CDR3 coding DNA: TGCGCCAGCAGCTTGGCCCCGGGACAGGGAGAGACCCAGTACTTC. Translating gives CASSLAPGQGETQYF.

The chain couples TRBV6-5 to TRBJ1-1; 11 bases fit TRBD1. Trimming took 6 bases from V and 11 from J; bases not matched to a gene: 8. Germline values: CDR1 MNHEY, CDR2 SVGAGI. CDR3 size: 13 residues. CDR3 sequence reads: CASRWTGGSEAFF. DNA for the CDR3: TGTGCCAGCAGGTGGACAGGGGGCTCGGAGGCTTTCTTT.

The chain carries TRBV28 and TRBJ2-1; TRBD1 matches at 7 bases. The germline V gene encodes CDR1 MDHEN and CDR2 SYDVKM. This CDR3 comprises 17 residues. Germline trimming cut 6 bases from V and 4 bases from J; bases unmatched to any gene: 15. The CDR3 DNA reads TGTGCCAGCAGCTTTCCCGGGACAGCCTCACTTTACAATGAGCAGTTCTTC. Amino acids: CASSFPGTASLYNEQFF. Variable domain in full (rest from reference TRBV28 and TRBJ2-1): DVKVTQSSRYLVKRTGEKVFLECVQDMDHENMFWYRQDPGLGLRLIYFSYDVKMKEKGDIPEGYSVSREKKERFSLILESASTNQTSMYLCASSFPGTASLYNEQFFGPGTRLTVL.

This clonotype was observed a handful of times. This chain connects TRBV6-5 to TRBJ2-1, with 9 bases that match TRBD2. The CDR3 is 14 residues long. V shed 2 bases and J 10 bases; nucleotides not matched to a gene: 6. Germline V lookup: CDR1 MNHEY, CDR2 SVGAGI. The CDR3: CASSYSGGFGEQFF. CDR3 in DNA: TGTGCCAGCAGTTACAGCGGGGGGTTCGGAGAGCAGTTCTTC.